This TCR beta chain was profiled in a study of T cells in women clearing cervical HPV infection. Sequencing was performed with immunoSEQ multiplex PCR; in TCRdb, only in-frame clones are kept and a portion is missing. Here the sample table reports 20,000 to 25,000 clones. This CDR3 has 13 amino acids. The germline CDR1 and CDR2 sequences are SGHTA and FQGNSA. Study-level points and caveats: T-cell numbers per sample were unknown and may explain richness differences. CIN3+ cases had significantly higher TCR richness than controls; evenness did not differ.

As for this clone: The target antigen is unknown. Read data end 3 residues before the CDR3 end; the end is taken from the germline J gene.

The V and J genes are TRBV7-2 and TRBJ1-2; no clear D gene. The sequenced sample was blood buffy coat. This receptor was obtained from a woman between 18 and 69 years old with a cervical HPV16 infection that either progressed to CIN3+ or cleared (not recorded which). CDR3: CASSEGLPYDYTF. The DNA read from the CDR3 is TGTGCCAGCAGCGAAGGACTACCTTACGAC.